This T cell receptor beta chain was retrieved from a study of cytomegalovirus exposure and HLA in healthy donors. While unrecorded immune exposures were likely, the donors were nominally healthy when sampled. Findings and limits, study-wide: The authors enumerated over 150 TCR beta chains as linked to cytomegalovirus. A later analysis found that most CMV-associated TCR beta chains appeared HLA-restricted. About 87% or about 30% of the time was how often most TCR beta V segments were productive, according to an earlier analysis.

As regards this clone: Its antigen is unknown.

The CDR3 spans 16 residues. J gave up 3 bases and V 3 bases, and 9 bases lay outside the gene matches. Germline CDR1 GTSNPN, CDR2 SVGIG (reference sequence). PCR involved 60 Vbeta and 13 Jbeta primers. TCRdb keeps only in-frame clones here, not all; method: immunoSEQ multiplex PCR. The sample gives 150,000 to 200,000 clones, approximately 82% of which show up once; roughly 2% is in the top ten. The sequence was obtained from a young woman in good health and CMV-seropositive. Sequencing was carried out using PBMCs. The chain joins TRBV30 to TRBJ1-1; TRBD1 aligns across 11 bases. CDR3 in DNA: TGTGCCTGGAGAACCGGGACAGGGGGTCAGTACACTGAAGCTTTCTTT. Amino acids: CAWRTGTGGQYTEAFF. The whole variable domain, remainder taken from reference TRBV30 and TRBJ1-1, is SQTIHQWPATLVQPVGSPLSLECTVEGTSNPNLYWYRQAAGRGLQLLFYSVGIGQISSEVPQNLSASRPQDRQFILSSKKLLLSDSGFYLCAWRTGTGGQYTEAFFGQGTRLTVV.